This T cell receptor (beta chain) originates from a study of response to subunit inactivated influenza vaccine. General observations from the study: The authors suggested that every seasonal influenza vaccination recruits few new T cells.

V was clipped by 4 bases and J by 8 bases, with 9 bases between them. Germline values: CDR1 SGHVS, CDR2 FNYEAQ. The CDR3 is 12 residues long. This clonotype was recorded at least ten times. Antigen: not known. From the RT-PCR reads, TCRdb called clonotypes with MiXCR, one entry per CDR3 protein. The sample has around 470,000 distinct CDR3 sequences, approximately 7.3% seen once. Sequenced here: PBMCs from blood, sampled roughly 24 months after vaccination. V and J are TRBV7-6 and TRBJ1-3; D is ambiguous. This receptor was taken from a man aged 50 to 69 who received an inactivated influenza vaccine. In nucleotides, the CDR3 is TGTGCCAGCAGCTCCTTTATGGACACCATATATTTT. Protein sequence: CASSSFMDTIYF.